These T cell receptor beta chains were read from a single sample in a study of blood T cell repertoires in COVID-19. Sequenced by immunoSEQ multiplex PCR; TCRdb stores in-frame clones only, minus some. The repertoire holds 350,000 or so clones, with about nine tenths as singletons. The sequenced sample consisted of PBMCs or T cells enriched from blood (not recorded which). The receptor source for this set is a woman aged 25 to 39 who had been exposed to COVID-19. The CDR3 runs from the conserved cysteine through the conserved F or W. Fields, in order: clone size, D gene, J gene, V gene, CDR3 protein, CDR3 DNA. D genes are given only for firm matches. The listing skips clone size in some rows; elsewhere it reads once, few, many or a size class.

abundance: NA
d_gene: TRBD1
j_gene: TRBJ2-2
v_gene: TRBV10-3
CDR3aa: CAISTGQGGVTGELFF
CDR3nt: TGTGCCATCAGTACCGGACAGGGGGGCGTCACCGGGGAGCTGTTTTTT

abundance: NA
d_gene: NA
j_gene: TRBJ2-3
v_gene: TRBV4-1
CDR3aa: CASSQEGWGRGTDTQYF
CDR3nt: TGCGCCAGCAGCCAAGAGGGATGGGGGCGCGGCACAGATACGCAGTATTTT

abundance: NA
d_gene: TRBD1
j_gene: TRBJ1-2
v_gene: TRBV18
CDR3aa: CASSPAGGNGYTF
CDR3nt: TGTGCCAGCTCACCAGCAGGGGGCAATGGCTACACCTTC

abundance: NA
d_gene: NA
j_gene: TRBJ1-5
v_gene: TRBV18
CDR3aa: CASSPWGGNQPQHF
CDR3nt: TGTGCCAGCTCACCGTGGGGGGGGAATCAGCCCCAGCATTTT

abundance: few
d_gene: TRBD2
j_gene: TRBJ2-7
v_gene: TRBV30
CDR3aa: CAWSLGGGIYEQYF
CDR3nt: TGTGCCTGGAGTCTCGGGGGGGGCATCTACGAGCAGTACTTC

abundance: few
d_gene: TRBD1
j_gene: TRBJ1-1
v_gene: TRBV3-1/TRBV3-2
CDR3aa: CASSQVTGGTEAFF
CDR3nt: TGTGCCAGCAGCCAAGTCACAGGGGGGACTGAAGCTTTCTTT

abundance: NA
d_gene: TRBD2
j_gene: TRBJ2-7
v_gene: TRBV30
CDR3aa: CASHSSGGYEQYF
CDR3nt: TGTGCCTCTCACTCTAGCGGGGGCTACGAGCAGTACTTC

abundance: NA
d_gene: TRBD2
j_gene: TRBJ2-3
v_gene: TRBV5-4
CDR3aa: CASSLELAGGGNTQYF
CDR3nt: TGTGCCAGCAGCTTGGAGCTAGCGGGAGGTGGCAATACGCAGTATTTT

abundance: NA
d_gene: TRBD2
j_gene: TRBJ2-3
v_gene: TRBV11-2
CDR3aa: CASSKVGEGFSTDTQYF
CDR3nt: TGTGCCAGCAGCAAAGTTGGGGAGGGTTTTAGCACAGATACGCAGTATTTT

abundance: NA
d_gene: TRBD1
j_gene: TRBJ2-7
v_gene: TRBV2
CDR3aa: CASNPGQETYEQYF
CDR3nt: TGTGCCAGCAACCCGGGACAGGAGACCTACGAGCAGTACTTC

abundance: NA
d_gene: TRBD2
j_gene: TRBJ2-2
v_gene: TRBV19
CDR3aa: CASRGLAGGPGELFF
CDR3nt: TGTGCCAGTAGAGGACTAGCGGGAGGGCCCGGGGAGCTGTTTTTT

abundance: NA
d_gene: NA
j_gene: TRBJ2-3
v_gene: TRBV18
CDR3aa: CASSPPAGTDTQYF
CDR3nt: TGTGCCAGCTCACCACCGGCGGGCACAGATACGCAGTATTTT

abundance: few
d_gene: NA
j_gene: TRBJ1-6
v_gene: TRBV9
CDR3aa: CASRTGDSPLHF
CDR3nt: TGTGCCAGCAGGACGGGAGACTCACCCCTCCACTTT

abundance: NA
d_gene: TRBD1
j_gene: TRBJ2-2
v_gene: TRBV28
CDR3aa: CASSSTGTGIFNGELFF
CDR3nt: TGTGCCAGCAGTTCGACCGGGACAGGAATTTTTAACGGGGAGCTGTTTTTT

abundance: NA
d_gene: TRBD1
j_gene: TRBJ2-7
v_gene: TRBV6-1
CDR3aa: CASSEYRGAYEQYF
CDR3nt: TGTGCCAGCAGTGAATACAGGGGGGCCTACGAGCAGTACTTC

abundance: NA
d_gene: NA
j_gene: TRBJ2-5
v_gene: TRBV30
CDR3aa: CAWSPRETQYF
CDR3nt: TGTGCCTGGAGTCCACGGGAGACCCAGTACTTC

abundance: NA
d_gene: NA
j_gene: TRBJ2-7
v_gene: TRBV7-9
CDR3aa: CASSLKPGTYEQYF
CDR3nt: TGTGCCAGCAGCTTGAAACCCGGTACCTACGAGCAGTACTTC

abundance: few
d_gene: TRBD2
j_gene: TRBJ2-7
v_gene: TRBV28
CDR3aa: CASSSGLAILYEQYF
CDR3nt: TGTGCCAGCAGTTCGGGACTAGCGATCCTCTACGAGCAGTACTTC

abundance: NA
d_gene: TRBD2
j_gene: TRBJ2-5
v_gene: TRBV5-1
CDR3aa: CASRGLAGGLKETQYF
CDR3nt: TGCGCCAGCAGGGGACTAGCGGGAGGGCTAAAAGAGACCCAGTACTTC

abundance: NA
d_gene: NA
j_gene: TRBJ1-5
v_gene: TRBV28
CDR3aa: CASTGLATRHQPQHF
CDR3nt: TGTGCCAGCACAGGCCTTGCTACGAGACATCAGCCCCAGCATTTT

abundance: NA
d_gene: NA
j_gene: TRBJ2-6
v_gene: TRBV15
CDR3aa: CATSRGTLSSGANVLTF
CDR3nt: TGTGCCACCAGCAGAGGCACTTTGAGCTCTGGGGCCAACGTCCTGACTTTC

abundance: NA
d_gene: NA
j_gene: TRBJ2-1
v_gene: TRBV9
CDR3aa: CASSADYVPDNEQFF
CDR3nt: TGTGCCAGCAGCGCGGACTATGTACCGGACAATGAGCAGTTCTTC

abundance: NA
d_gene: NA
j_gene: TRBJ2-7
v_gene: TRBV21-1
CDR3aa: CASSITGQGYEQYF
CDR3nt: TGTGCCAGCAGCATTACGGGACAGGGCTACGAGCAGTACTTC

abundance: NA
d_gene: TRBD2
j_gene: TRBJ2-7
v_gene: TRBV5-1
CDR3aa: CASSWTSGSRVEQYF
CDR3nt: TGCGCCAGCAGCTGGACTAGCGGGAGTCGGGTCGAGCAGTACTTC

abundance: NA
d_gene: NA
j_gene: TRBJ2-1
v_gene: TRBV6-5
CDR3aa: CASSLYPLGNEQFF
CDR3nt: TGTGCCAGCAGTCTATACCCCCTAGGCAATGAGCAGTTCTTC

abundance: NA
d_gene: NA
j_gene: TRBJ2-5
v_gene: TRBV24-1
CDR3aa: CATRAPGVQETQYF
CDR3nt: TGTGCCACCAGAGCGCCGGGGGTTCAAGAGACCCAGTACTTC

abundance: NA
d_gene: NA
j_gene: TRBJ2-7
v_gene: TRBV3-1/TRBV3-2
CDR3aa: CASSLLIGYEQYF
CDR3nt: TGTGCCAGCAGCCTCTTGATCGGCTACGAGCAGTACTTC

abundance: NA
d_gene: NA
j_gene: TRBJ1-6
v_gene: TRBV7-3
CDR3aa: CASSLGPDYNSPLHF
CDR3nt: TGTGCCAGCAGCTTAGGCCCAGATTATAATTCACCCCTCCACTTT

abundance: NA
d_gene: NA
j_gene: TRBJ2-3
v_gene: TRBV11-3
CDR3aa: CASSLRVQGRDTQYF
CDR3nt: TGTGCCAGCAGCTTACGGGTCCAGGGGCGAGATACGCAGTATTTT

abundance: NA
d_gene: TRBD1
j_gene: TRBJ2-5
v_gene: TRBV15
CDR3aa: CATTKGAETQYF
CDR3nt: TGTGCCACCACCAAGGGGGCGGAGACCCAGTACTTC

abundance: few
d_gene: TRBD1
j_gene: TRBJ1-5
v_gene: TRBV5-1
CDR3aa: CASSLGQGEQPQHF
CDR3nt: TGCGCCAGCAGCTTGGGACAGGGCGAGCAGCCCCAGCATTTT

abundance: NA
d_gene: TRBD1
j_gene: TRBJ1-1
v_gene: TRBV27
CDR3aa: CASSLTGGMTEAFF
CDR3nt: TGTGCCAGCAGCCTGACAGGGGGCATGACTGAAGCTTTCTTT

abundance: NA
d_gene: NA
j_gene: TRBJ1-2
v_gene: TRBV28
CDR3aa: CASRRGGFGYTF
CDR3nt: TGTGCCAGCAGACGCGGAGGGTTTGGCTACACCTTC

abundance: NA
d_gene: NA
j_gene: TRBJ1-5
v_gene: TRBV18
CDR3aa: CASSPAGPNQPQHF
CDR3nt: TGTGCCAGCTCACCAGCGGGACCCAATCAGCCCCAGCATTTT

abundance: NA
d_gene: NA
j_gene: TRBJ1-5
v_gene: TRBV28
CDR3aa: CATLTWNQPQHF
CDR3nt: TGTGCCACCTTAACATGGAATCAGCCCCAGCATTTT

abundance: NA
d_gene: TRBD2
j_gene: TRBJ2-3
v_gene: TRBV27
CDR3aa: CASRPLAGGTDTQYF
CDR3nt: TGTGCCAGCCGACCTTTAGCGGGAGGCACAGATACGCAGTATTTT

abundance: NA
d_gene: NA
j_gene: TRBJ1-1
v_gene: TRBV11-3
CDR3aa: CASSLKRAEAFF
CDR3nt: TGTGCCAGCAGCTTGAAGAGGGCTGAAGCTTTCTTT

abundance: NA
d_gene: NA
j_gene: TRBJ2-1
v_gene: TRBV11-3
CDR3aa: CASSTWRAGNYNEQFF
CDR3nt: TGTGCCAGCAGCACGTGGAGGGCCGGGAACTACAATGAGCAGTTCTTC

abundance: NA
d_gene: TRBD2
j_gene: TRBJ2-2
v_gene: TRBV3-1/TRBV3-2
CDR3aa: CASSQDPGLAGGNTGELFF
CDR3nt: TGTGCCAGCAGCCAAGACCCGGGACTAGCGGGAGGGAACACCGGGGAGCTGTTTTTT

abundance: NA
d_gene: TRBD2
j_gene: TRBJ2-2
v_gene: TRBV6-2/TRBV6-3
CDR3aa: CASSYSWGGGRAGELFF
CDR3nt: TGTGCCAGCAGTTACTCTTGGGGGGGTGGTCGCGCCGGGGAGCTGTTTTTT